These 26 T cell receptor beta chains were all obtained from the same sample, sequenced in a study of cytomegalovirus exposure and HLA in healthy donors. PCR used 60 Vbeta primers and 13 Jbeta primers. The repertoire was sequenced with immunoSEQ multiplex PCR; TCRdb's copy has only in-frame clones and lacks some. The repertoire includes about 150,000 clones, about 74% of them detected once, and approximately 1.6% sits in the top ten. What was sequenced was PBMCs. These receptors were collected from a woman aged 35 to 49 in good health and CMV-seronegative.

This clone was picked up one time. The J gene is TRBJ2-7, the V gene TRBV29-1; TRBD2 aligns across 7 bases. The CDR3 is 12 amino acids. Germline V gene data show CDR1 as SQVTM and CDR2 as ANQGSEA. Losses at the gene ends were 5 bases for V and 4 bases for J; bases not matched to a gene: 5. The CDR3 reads CSVLPGGYEQYF. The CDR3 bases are TGCAGCGTTTTACCGGGGGGTTACGAGCAGTACTTC.

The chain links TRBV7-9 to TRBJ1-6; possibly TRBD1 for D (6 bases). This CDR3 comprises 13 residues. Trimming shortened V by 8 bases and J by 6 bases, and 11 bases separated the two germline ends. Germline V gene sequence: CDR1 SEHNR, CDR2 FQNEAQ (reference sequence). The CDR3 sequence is CASSRQVNSPLHF. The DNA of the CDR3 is TGTGCCAGCTCCAGACAGGTTAATTCACCCCTCCACTTT.

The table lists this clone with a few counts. The CDR3 region is CASSPGKSSYNEQFF. The DNA of the CDR3 is TGTGCCAGCAGCCCCGGGAAAAGCTCCTACAATGAGCAGTTCTTC. V is TRBV12-1 and J is TRBJ2-1; TRBD2, the D gene given by the table, was not confirmed from the DNA. TRBV12-1 is a pseudogene locus. This CDR3 is 15 amino acids long.

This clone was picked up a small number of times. CDR3 coding DNA: TGCGCCAGCAGCCTTCGGGACACCTCCTACGAGCAGTACTTC. It encodes CASSLRDTSYEQYF. The chain has TRBV4-1 and TRBJ2-7; tentatively, D is TRBD1 (6 bases). Germline V lookup: CDR1 MGHRA, CDR2 YSYEKL. Trimming removed 4 bases at V and 0 bases at J, with 10 bases between. The CDR3 contains 14 residues.

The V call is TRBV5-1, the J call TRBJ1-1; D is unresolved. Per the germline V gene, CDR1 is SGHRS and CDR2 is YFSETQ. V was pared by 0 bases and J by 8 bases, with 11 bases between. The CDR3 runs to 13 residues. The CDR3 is CASSLVQPREAFF. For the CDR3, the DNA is TGCGCCAGCAGCTTGGTACAGCCACGGGAAGCTTTCTTT.

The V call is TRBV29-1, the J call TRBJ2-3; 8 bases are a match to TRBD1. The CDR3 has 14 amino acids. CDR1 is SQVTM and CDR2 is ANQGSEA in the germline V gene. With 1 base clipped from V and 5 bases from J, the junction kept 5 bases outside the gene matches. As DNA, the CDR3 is TGCAGCGTTGAAGGGACAGGGATTCAAGATACGCAGTATTTT. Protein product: CSVEGTGIQDTQYF.

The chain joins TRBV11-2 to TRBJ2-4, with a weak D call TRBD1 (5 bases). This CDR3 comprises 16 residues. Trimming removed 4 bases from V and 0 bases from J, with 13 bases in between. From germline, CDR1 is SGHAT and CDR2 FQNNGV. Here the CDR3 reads CASSSWTPEAKNIQYF. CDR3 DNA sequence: TGTGCCAGCAGCTCCTGGACACCTGAAGCCAAAAACATTCAGTACTTC.

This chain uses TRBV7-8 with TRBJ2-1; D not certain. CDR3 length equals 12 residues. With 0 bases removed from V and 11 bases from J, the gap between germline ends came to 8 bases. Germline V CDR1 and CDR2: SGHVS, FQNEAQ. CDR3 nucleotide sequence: TGTGCCAGCAGCTTAGCGTCGGGTAAGCAGTTCTTC. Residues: CASSLASGKQFF.

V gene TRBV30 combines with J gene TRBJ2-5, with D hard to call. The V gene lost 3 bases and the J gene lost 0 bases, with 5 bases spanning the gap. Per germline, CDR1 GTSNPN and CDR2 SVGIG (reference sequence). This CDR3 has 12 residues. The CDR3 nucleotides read TGTGCCTGGAGACTATACCAAGAGACCCAGTACTTC. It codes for CAWRLYQETQYF.

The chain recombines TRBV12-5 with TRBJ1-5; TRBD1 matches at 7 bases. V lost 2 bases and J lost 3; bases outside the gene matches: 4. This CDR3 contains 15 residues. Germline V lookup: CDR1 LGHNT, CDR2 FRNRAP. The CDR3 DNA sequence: TGTGCTAGTGGTTTGAGACAGGGCCCCAATCAGCCCCAGCATTTT. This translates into CASGLRQGPNQPQHF.

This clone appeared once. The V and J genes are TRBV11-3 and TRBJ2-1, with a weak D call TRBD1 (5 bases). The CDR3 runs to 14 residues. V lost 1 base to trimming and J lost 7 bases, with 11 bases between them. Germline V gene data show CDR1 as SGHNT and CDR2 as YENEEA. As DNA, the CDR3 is TGTGCCAGCAGCTTAGGAAAGGGGATAAATGAGCAGTTCTTC. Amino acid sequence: CASSLGKGINEQFF. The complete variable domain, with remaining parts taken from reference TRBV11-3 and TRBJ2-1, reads EAGVVQSPRYKIIEKKQPVAFWCNPISGHNTLYWYLQNLGQGPELLIRYENEEAVDDSQLPKDRFSAERLKGVDSTLKIQPAELGDSAVYLCASSLGKGINEQFFGPGTRLTVL.

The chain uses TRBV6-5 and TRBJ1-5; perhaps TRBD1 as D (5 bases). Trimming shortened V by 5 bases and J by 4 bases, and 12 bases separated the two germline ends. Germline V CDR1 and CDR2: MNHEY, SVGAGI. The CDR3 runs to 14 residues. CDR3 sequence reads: CASSERGSNQPQHF. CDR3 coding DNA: TGTGCCAGCAGTGAACGGGGGAGTAATCAGCCCCAGCATTTT.

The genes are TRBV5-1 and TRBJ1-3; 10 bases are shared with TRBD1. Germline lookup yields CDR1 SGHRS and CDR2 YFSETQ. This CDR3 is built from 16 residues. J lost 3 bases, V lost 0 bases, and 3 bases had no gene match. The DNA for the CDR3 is TGCGCCAGCAGCTTGGTGGGACAGGGGTATGGAAACACCATATATTTT. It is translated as CASSLVGQGYGNTIYF.

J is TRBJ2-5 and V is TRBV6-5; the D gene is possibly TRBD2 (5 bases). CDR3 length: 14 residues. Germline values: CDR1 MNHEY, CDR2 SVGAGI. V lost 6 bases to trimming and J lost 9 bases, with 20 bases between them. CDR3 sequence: CASSPREMVGSQYF. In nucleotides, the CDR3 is TGTGCCAGCAGCCCTCGGGAAATGGTCGGGTCCCAGTACTTC.

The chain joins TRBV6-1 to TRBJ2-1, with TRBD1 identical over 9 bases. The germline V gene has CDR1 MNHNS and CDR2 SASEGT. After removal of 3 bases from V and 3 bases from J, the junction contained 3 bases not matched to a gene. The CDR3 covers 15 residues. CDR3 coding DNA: TGTGCCAGCAGTGACCAGACAGGGGGCTACAATGAGCAGTTCTTC. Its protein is CASSDQTGGYNEQFF.

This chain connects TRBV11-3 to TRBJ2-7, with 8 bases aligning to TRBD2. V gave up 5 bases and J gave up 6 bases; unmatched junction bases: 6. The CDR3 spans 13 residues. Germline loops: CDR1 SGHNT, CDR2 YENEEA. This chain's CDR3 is CASSVGLAAEQYF. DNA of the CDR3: TGTGCCAGCAGCGTCGGACTAGCAGCCGAGCAGTACTTC.

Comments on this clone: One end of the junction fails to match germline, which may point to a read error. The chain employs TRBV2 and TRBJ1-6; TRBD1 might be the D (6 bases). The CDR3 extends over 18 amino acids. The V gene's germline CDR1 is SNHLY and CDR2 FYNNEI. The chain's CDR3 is CVSSKTDSTWGLNSPLHF. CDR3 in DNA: TGTGTCAGCAGTAAGACCGACAGTACCTGGGGGCTTAATTCACCCCTCCACTTT.

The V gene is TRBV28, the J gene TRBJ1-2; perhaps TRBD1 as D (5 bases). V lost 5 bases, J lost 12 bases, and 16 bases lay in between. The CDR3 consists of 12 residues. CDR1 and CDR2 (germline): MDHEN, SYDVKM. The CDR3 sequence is CASSPPGGTHTF. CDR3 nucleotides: TGTGCCAGCAGTCCCCCTGGAGGGACCCACACCTTC.

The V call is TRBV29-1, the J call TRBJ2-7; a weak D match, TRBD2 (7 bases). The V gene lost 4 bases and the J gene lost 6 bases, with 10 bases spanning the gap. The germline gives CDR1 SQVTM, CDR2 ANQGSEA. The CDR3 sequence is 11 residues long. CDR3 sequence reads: CSVGAGAEQYF. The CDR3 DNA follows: TGCAGCGTTGGTGCGGGGGCCGAGCAGTACTTC.

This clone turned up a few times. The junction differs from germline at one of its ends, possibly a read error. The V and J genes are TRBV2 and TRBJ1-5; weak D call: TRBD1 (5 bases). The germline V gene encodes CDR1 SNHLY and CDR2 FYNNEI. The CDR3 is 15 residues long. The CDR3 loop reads CASSERQPSSQPQHF. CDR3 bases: TGTGCCAGCAGTGAAAGACAGCCCAGCAGTCAGCCCCAGCATTTT.

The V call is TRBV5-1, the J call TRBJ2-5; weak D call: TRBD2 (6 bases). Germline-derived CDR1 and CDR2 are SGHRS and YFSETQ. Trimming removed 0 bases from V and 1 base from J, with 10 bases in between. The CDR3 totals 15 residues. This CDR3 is CASSLGGALQETQYF. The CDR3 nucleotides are TGCGCCAGCAGCTTGGGCGGGGCCCTCCAAGAGACCCAGTACTTC. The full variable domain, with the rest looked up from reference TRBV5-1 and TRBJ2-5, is KAGVTQTPRYLIKTRGQQVTLSCSPISGHRSVSWYQQTPGQGLQFLFEYFSETQRNKGNFPGRFSGRQFSNSRSEMNVSTLELGDSALYLCASSLGGALQETQYFGPGTRLLVL.

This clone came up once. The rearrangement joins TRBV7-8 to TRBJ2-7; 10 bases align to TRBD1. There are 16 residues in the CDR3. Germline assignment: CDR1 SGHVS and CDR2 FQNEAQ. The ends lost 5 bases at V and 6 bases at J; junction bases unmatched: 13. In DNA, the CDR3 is TGTGCCAGCAGCCGACTGGGGACAGGGGCAGGTAGCGAGCAGTACTTC. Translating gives CASSRLGTGAGSEQYF.

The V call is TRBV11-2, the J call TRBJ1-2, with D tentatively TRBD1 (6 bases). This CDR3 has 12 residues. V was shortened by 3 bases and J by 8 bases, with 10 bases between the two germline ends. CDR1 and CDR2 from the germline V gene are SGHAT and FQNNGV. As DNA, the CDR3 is TGTGCCAGCAGCTTGGCAGGGGAGGGCTACACCTTC. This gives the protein CASSLAGEGYTF.

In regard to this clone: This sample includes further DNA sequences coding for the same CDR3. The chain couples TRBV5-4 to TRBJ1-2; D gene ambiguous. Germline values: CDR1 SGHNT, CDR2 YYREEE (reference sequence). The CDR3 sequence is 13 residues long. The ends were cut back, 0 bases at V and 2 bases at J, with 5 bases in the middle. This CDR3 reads CASSLDSNYGYTF. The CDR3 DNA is TGTGCCAGCAGCTTGGACAGCAACTATGGCTACACCTTC.

The CDR3 sequence: CSVRDSDYGYTF. The CDR3 DNA reads as TGCAGCGTGCGGGACAGCGACTATGGCTACACCTTC. This chain joins TRBV29-1 and TRBJ1-2, with 7 nucleotides matching TRBD1. The trim removed 6 bases at V and 3 bases at J, leaving 4 bases unmatched. The CDR3 totals 12 residues. Germline CDR1 reads SQVTM; CDR2 reads ANQGSEA.

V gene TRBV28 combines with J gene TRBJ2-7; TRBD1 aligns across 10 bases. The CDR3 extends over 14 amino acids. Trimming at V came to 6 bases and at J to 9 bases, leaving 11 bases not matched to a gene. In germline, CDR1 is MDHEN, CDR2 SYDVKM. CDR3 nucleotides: TGTGCCAGCAGCACGACAGGGGGCAGTGAGCGGCAGTACTTC. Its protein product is CASSTTGGSERQYF.